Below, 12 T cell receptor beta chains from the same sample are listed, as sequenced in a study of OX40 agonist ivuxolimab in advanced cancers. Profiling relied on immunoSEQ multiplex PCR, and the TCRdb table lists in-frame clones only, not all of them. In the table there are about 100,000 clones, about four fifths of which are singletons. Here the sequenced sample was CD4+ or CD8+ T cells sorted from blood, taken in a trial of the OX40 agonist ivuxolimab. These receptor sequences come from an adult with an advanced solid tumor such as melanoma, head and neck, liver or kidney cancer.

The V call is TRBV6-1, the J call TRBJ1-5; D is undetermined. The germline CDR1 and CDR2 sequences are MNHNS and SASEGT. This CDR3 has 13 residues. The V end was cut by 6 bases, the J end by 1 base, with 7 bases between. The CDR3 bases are TGTGCCAGCAGCCTGGACAGCAATCAGCCCCAGCATTTT. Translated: CASSLDSNQPQHF.

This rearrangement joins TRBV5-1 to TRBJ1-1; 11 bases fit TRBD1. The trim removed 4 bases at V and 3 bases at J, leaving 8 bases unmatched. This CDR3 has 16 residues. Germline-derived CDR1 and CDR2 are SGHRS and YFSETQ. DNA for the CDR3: TGCGCCAGCAGCCTTTCTGGACAGGGGGCTTACACTGAAGCTTTCTTT. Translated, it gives CASSLSGQGAYTEAFF.

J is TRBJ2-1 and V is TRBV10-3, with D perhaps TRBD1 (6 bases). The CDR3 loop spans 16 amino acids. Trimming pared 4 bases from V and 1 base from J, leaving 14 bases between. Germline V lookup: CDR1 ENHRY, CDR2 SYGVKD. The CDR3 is CAISGTPDSSYNEQFF. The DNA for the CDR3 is TGTGCCATCAGTGGGACCCCGGACAGTTCCTACAATGAGCAGTTCTTC.

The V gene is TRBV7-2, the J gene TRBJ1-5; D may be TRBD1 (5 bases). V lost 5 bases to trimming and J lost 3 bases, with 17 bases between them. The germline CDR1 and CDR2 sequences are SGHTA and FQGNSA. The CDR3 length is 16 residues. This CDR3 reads CASSPRSGTPNQPQHF. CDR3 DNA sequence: TGTGCCAGCAGCCCCCGGTCCGGGACCCCCAATCAGCCCCAGCATTTT.

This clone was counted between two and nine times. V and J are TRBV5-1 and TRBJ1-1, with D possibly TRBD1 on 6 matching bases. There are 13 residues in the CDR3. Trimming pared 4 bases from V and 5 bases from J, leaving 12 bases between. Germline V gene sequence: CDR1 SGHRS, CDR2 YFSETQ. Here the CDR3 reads CASSTLTGTEAFF. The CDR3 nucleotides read TGCGCCAGCAGCACCCTTACAGGGACTGAAGCTTTCTTT.

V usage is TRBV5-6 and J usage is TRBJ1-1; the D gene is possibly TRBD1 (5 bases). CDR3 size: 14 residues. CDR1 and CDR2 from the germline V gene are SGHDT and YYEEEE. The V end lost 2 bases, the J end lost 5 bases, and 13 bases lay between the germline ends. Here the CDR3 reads CASSFQGKGTEAFF. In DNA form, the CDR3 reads TGTGCCAGCAGCTTTCAGGGAAAGGGGACTGAAGCTTTCTTT.

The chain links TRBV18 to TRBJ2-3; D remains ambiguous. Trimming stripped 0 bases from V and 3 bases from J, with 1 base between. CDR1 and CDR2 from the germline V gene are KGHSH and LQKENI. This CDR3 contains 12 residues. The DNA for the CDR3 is TGTGCCAGCTCACCACCTACAGATACGCAGTATTTT. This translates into CASSPPTDTQYF. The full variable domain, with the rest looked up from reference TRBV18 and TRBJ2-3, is NAGVMQNPRHLVRRRGQEARLRCSPMKGHSHVYWYRQLPEEGLKFMVYLQKENIIDESGMPKERFSAEFPKEGPSILRIQQVVRGDSAAYFCASSPPTDTQYFGPGTRLTVL.

The CDR3, as DNA: TGTGCCAGCAGCTTAGTGGACCACCGGGGCATCTCTGGAAACACCATATATTTT. As protein: CASSLVDHRGISGNTIYF. The chain employs TRBV7-2 and TRBJ1-3; tentative D call: TRBD1 (5 bases). V lost 1 base to trimming and J lost 0 bases, with 16 bases between them. CDR1 and CDR2 (germline): SGHTA, FQGNSA. The length of the CDR3 is 18 residues.

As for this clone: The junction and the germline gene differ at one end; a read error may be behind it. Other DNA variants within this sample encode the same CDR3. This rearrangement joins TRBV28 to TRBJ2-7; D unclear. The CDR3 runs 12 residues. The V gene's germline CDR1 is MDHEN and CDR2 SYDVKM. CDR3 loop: CASSLRRYEQYF. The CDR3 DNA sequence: TGCGCCAGCAGCCTACGACGCTACGAGCAGTACTTC.

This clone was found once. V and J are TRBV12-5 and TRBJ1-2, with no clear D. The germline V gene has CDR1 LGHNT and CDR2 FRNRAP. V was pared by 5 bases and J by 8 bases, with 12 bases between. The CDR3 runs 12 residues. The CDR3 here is CASGLRVGGYTF. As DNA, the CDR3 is TGTGCTAGTGGTCTTAGGGTAGGCGGCTACACCTTC.

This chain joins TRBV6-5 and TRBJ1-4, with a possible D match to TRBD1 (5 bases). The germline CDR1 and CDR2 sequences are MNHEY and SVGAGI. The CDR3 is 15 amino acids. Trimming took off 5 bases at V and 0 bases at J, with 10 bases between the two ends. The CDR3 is CASSADSATNEKLFF. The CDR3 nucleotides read TGTGCCAGCAGTGCCGACAGTGCAACTAATGAAAAACTGTTTTTT.

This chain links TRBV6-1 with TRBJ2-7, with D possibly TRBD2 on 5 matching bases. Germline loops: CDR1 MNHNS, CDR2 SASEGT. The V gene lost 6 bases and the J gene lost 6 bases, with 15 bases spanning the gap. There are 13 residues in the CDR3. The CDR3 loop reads CASRRGSMVEQYF. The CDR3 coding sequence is TGTGCCAGCAGACGAGGGAGTATGGTCGAGCAGTACTTC.